This T cell receptor beta chain is from a study of shared clonotypes between healthy human individuals. Study-wide background: Sampling drew on donors who were a couple of women and a few men aged 18 to 49.

With respect to this clone: What it binds is not known.

The CDR3 loop spans 13 amino acids. Trimming took 3 bases from V and 7 from J; bases not matched to a gene: 2. Per the germline V gene, CDR1 is KGHSY and CDR2 is FQNENV. Study results and caveats: Generation probabilities of non-shared clonotypes were lower (relative to those shared by all four donors).

Naive CD8 isolation took CD45RO-negative cells positively selected for CCR7 and excluded terminally differentiated effector memory CD45RA+ cells. Donors were Caucasian adults residing in Nashville, Tennessee, USA. TCRdb's copy holds only in-frame clones and misses some; the assay was immunoSEQ multiplex PCR. The sample lists around 2.1 million clones; around 93% were seen once. The chain recombines TRBV16 with TRBJ2-3, with TRBD1 matching 9 bases. This clonotype originated in a man aged 18 to 30 in good health. Some clones in this sample may be carry-over from other donors' samples. The sequencing sample was made of naive CD8+ T cells from PBMCs. The CDR3, as DNA: TGTGCCAGCAGCCAGGACAGGGGAAATACGCAGTATTTT. It specifies CASSQDRGNTQYF.